This TCR beta chain was found in a study of cytomegalovirus exposure and HLA in healthy donors. The study, taken as a whole, reports: In a later analysis, HLA-associated TCR beta chains were more clonally expanded than equally common others.

Vbeta (60) and Jbeta (13) primers were used in the PCR. Data came from immunoSEQ multiplex PCR; TCRdb stores just in-frame clones and leaves some out. The table has approximately 150,000 clones, around four fifths seen once; the top ten hold about 2.6%. Regarding this clone: Its antigen is currently unknown.

V shed 3 bases and J shed 0 bases, with 5 bases lying between them. Germline CDR1 LNHNV, CDR2 YYDKDF (reference sequence). CDR3 length equals 13 residues. V usage is TRBV15 and J usage is TRBJ2-5, with D unresolved. Sequencing was carried out using PBMCs. The clonotype originates from a boy younger than 10 in good health and CMV-seronegative. CDR3 sequence: CATSSRDQETQYF. The DNA of the CDR3 is TGTGCCACCAGCAGCCGGGACCAAGAGACCCAGTACTTC. Drawing the rest from reference TRBV15 and TRBJ2-5, the complete variable domain is DAMVIQNPRYQVTQFGKPVTLSCSQTLNHNVMYWYQQKSSQAPKLLFHYYDKDFNNEADTPDNFQSRRPNTSFCFLDIRSPGLGDTAMYLCATSSRDQETQYFGPGTRLLVL.